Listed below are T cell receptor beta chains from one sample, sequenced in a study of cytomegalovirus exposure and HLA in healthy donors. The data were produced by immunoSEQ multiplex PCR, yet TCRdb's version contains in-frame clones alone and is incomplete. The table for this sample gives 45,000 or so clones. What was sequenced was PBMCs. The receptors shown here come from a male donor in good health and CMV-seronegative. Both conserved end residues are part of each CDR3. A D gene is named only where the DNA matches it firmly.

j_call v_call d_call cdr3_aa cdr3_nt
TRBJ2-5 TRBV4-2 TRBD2 CASRGGGAEKTQYF TGTGCCAGCAGGGGCGGGGGGGCCGAAAAGACCCAGTACTTC
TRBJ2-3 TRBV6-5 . CASSSLLDTQYF TGTGCCAGCAGTTCGTTGTTAGATACGCAGTATTTT
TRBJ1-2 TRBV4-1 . CASSSRPDFEDGYTF TGCGCCAGCAGCTCCCGGCCGGATTTTGAGGATGGCTACACCTTC
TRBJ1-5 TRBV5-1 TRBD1 CASSLQGASNQPQHF TGCGCCAGCAGCTTACAGGGGGCAAGCAATCAGCCCCAGCATTTT
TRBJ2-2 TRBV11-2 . CASSSTGTGELFF TGTGCCAGCAGCTCTACAGGGACCGGGGAGCTGTTTTTT
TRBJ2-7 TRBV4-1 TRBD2 CASSHPGGGPPYEQYF TGCGCCAGCAGCCACCCTGGGGGAGGGCCCCCCTACGAGCAGTACTTC
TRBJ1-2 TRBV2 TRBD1 CASRRGGSNYGYTF TGTGCCAGCAGAAGAGGGGGCTCTAACTATGGCTACACCTTC
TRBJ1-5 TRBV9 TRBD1 CASSDRGVDQPQHF TGTGCCAGCAGCGACAGGGGTGTAGATCAGCCCCAGCATTTT
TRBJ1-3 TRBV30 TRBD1 CAWSVGQGVRNTIYF TGTGCCTGGAGTGTTGGGCAGGGGGTGAGAAACACCATATATTTT
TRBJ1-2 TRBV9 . CASTPTQGNYGYTF TGTGCCAGCACACCAACACAGGGTAACTATGGCTACACCTTC
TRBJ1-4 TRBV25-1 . CASSGARGTTNEKLFF TGTGCCAGCAGTGGCGCGCGAGGAACAACTAATGAAAAACTGTTTTTT
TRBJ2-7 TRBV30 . CAWTNEVGAQYEQYF TGTGCCTGGACCAATGAAGTAGGGGCGCAATACGAGCAGTACTTC
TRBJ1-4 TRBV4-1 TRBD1 CASSQHIKQGFTATNEKLFF TGCGCCAGCAGCCAACATATCAAACAGGGGTTCACTGCAACTAATGAAAAACTGTTTTTT
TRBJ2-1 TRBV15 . CATSMDSLNEQFF TGTGCCACCAGCATGGACTCTTTGAATGAGCAGTTCTTC
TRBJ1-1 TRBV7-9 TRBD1 CASSLVRQGPTEAFF TGTGCCAGCAGCTTAGTCCGACAGGGTCCCACTGAAGCTTTCTTT
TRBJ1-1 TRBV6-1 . CASITVLDTEAFF TGTGCCAGCATCACAGTACTGGACACTGAAGCTTTCTTT
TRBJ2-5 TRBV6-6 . CASSTGFQETQYF TGTGCCAGCAGTACGGGATTCCAAGAGACCCAGTACTTC
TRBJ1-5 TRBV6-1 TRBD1 CASSEAGGQGINQPQHF TGTGCCAGCAGTGAAGCGGGGGGACAGGGGATCAATCAGCCCCAGCATTTT
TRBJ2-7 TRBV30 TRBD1 CAATGVLFEQYF TGTGCCGCCACAGGGGTTCTATTCGAGCAGTACTTC
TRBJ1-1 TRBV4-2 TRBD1 CASSIGGAGYGAFF TGTGCCAGCAGTATAGGGGGCGCCGGGTATGGAGCTTTCTTT
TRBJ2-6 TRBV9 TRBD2 CASSAGGSGANVLTF TGTGCCAGCAGCGCCGGGGGGTCTGGGGCCAACGTCCTGACTTTC
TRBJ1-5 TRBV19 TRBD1 CASIRDRASSNQPQHF TGTGCCAGTATCCGCGACAGGGCGAGTAGCAATCAGCCCCAGCATTTT
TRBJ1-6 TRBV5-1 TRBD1 CASSLRDRGSPLHF TGCGCCAGCAGCTTGAGGGACAGGGGTTCACCCCTCCACTTT
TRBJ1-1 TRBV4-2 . CASSQEGGIEAFF TGTGCCAGCAGCCAAGAGGGAGGGATTGAAGCTTTCTTT
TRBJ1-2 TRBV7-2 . CASRPQGLWGYTF TGTGCCAGCAGACCCCAGGGGCTCTGGGGCTACACCTTC
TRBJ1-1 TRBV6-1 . CASIWGGGTEAFF TGTGCCAGCATCTGGGGCGGCGGCACTGAAGCTTTCTTT
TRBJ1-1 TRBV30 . CAWKRDTNLNTEAFF TGTGCCTGGAAACGGGACACCAATCTGAACACTGAAGCTTTCTTT